This TCR beta chain was identified during a study of T-cell memory formation after mild COVID-19 (dated by TCRdb to about 2021). For the study in its entirety: TCR sequence clusters from the two donors were largely donor specific. Two young, previously healthy adult volunteers made up the cohort, one male and one female. In a couple of donors, T-cell clones that expanded and contracted after mild COVID-19 were followed by sequencing TCRalpha and TCRbeta repertoires longitudinally.

Ficoll-Paque density gradient centrifugation was the method used to isolate PBMCs. The CDR3 spans 15 residues, from the cysteine through the phenylalanine. The CDR3 DNA has 45 bases and is translated from base 1. V and J lose 5 bases and 7 bases, and a span of 18 bases separates them. A word on this clonotype: Its binding antigen is unknown. Within one base of it there is no much larger clone, and no base qualities were kept.

TCRdb records Illumina NovaSeq 6000 as the sequencer. cDNA libraries for TCRalpha and TCRbeta were prepared by 5'RACE using constant-segment primers, with sample barcodes and unique molecular identifiers added. RNA was extracted from every sample with Trizol reagent. Library amplification was performed in two PCR steps, and a second sample barcode and Illumina TruSeq adapters were introduced in the second step. Sequencing of libraries was performed on an Illumina NovaSeq with 2 x 150 bp paired-end reads. Concerning the study's data processing: The reads were demultiplexed and collapsed into UMI-guided consensus sequences using migec v1.2.7. Using mixcr v2.1.11, the UMI consensuses were aligned to TRA and TRB V and J templates and assembled into clonotypes. A clonotype was counted as expanded or contracted only when both edgeR and NoisET called the clonotype significant, with the noise models trained on biological replicates. For edgeR calls, the cutoffs were a false discovery rate-adjusted p below 0.01 and a log2 fold-change threshold of 1. PCA with hierarchical clustering of max-normalized trajectories of the 1000 most abundant clonotypes was used as exploratory dynamics analysis. Separately sequenced CD4+ and CD8+ repertoires were used to assign the CD4 or CD8 phenotype of responding clones. Using fastp trimming at Q25 and MiXCR clonotype assembly, TCRdb reanalyzed the public sequencing data and kept in-frame beta chains. Every entry covers one CDR3 protein and lists the most common genes and DNA from its rows. TCRdb's processing, not the authors', yielded these V and J calls. The sample data list around 200,000 distinct CDR3 sequences, and 16% of these were observed just once. Approximately 2.2% of the sample comes from the top ten.

Overall study results and their limits: Only two mild cases were covered in the study, and larger cohorts including severe cases with pre-infection samples were considered necessary. Balanced CD4/CD8 phenotypes were observed for clones contracting from day 15 to 85, whereas a bias towards CD4+ was observed for a second wave of clones expanding from day 15 to 37. SARS-CoV-2 specificity of the second-wave clones peaking on day 37 was not confirmed. Some responding clones were detected in pre-infection memory, suggesting pre-existing cross-reactive memory T cells joined the SARS-CoV-2 response. Contracting CD4+ clones appeared mostly in the CM and EM memory subsets, whereas CD8+ clones were enriched in EMRA.

The chain couples TRBV12-3 or TRBV12-4 to TRBJ1-5; 6 matching bases give a weak D call of TRBD1. The sample taken for sequencing was PBMCs or a T cell subset sorted from them (not recorded which). The receptor was isolated from an adult woman who had mild COVID-19 (a few samples of this study predate the infection). The sample titles of this study are shuffled in the database, so cell type and time point are left out; the donor was told from shared clones. The DNA reads TGTGCCAGCAGTAGGCAAGGGGGGGTCAACCAGCCCCAGCATTTT. Its product reads: CASSRQGGVNQPQHF.